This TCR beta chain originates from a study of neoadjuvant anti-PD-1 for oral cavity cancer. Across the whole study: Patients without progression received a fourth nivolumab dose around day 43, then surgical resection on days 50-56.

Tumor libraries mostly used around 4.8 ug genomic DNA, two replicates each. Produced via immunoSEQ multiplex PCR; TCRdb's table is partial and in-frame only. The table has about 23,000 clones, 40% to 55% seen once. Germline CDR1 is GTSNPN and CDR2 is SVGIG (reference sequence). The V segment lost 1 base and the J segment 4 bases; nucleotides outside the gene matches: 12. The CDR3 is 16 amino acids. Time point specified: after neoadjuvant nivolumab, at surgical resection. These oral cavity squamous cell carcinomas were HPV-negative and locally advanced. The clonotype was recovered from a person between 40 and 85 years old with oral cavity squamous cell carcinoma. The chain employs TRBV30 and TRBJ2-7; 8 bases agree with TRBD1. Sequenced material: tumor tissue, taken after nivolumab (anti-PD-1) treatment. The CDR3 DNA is TGTGCCTGGAGTGATCCGGGACAGGCCCTAAAATACGAGCAGTACTTC. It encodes CAWSDPGQALKYEQYF.